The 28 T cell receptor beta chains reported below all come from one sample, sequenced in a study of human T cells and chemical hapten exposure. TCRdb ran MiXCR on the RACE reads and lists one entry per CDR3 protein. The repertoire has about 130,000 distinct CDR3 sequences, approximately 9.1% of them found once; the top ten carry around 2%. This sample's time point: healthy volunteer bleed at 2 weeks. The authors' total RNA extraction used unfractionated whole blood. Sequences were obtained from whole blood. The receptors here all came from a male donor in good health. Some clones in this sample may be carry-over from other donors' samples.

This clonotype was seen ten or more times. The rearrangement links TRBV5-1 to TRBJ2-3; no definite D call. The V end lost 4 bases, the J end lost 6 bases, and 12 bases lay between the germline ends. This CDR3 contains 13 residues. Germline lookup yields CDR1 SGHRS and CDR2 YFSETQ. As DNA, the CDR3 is TGCGCCAGCAGCGCCCTACGACTTGATACGCAGTATTTT. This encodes CASSALRLDTQYF. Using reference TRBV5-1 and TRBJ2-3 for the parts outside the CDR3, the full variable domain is KAGVTQTPRYLIKTRGQQVTLSCSPISGHRSVSWYQQTPGQGLQFLFEYFSETQRNKGNFPGRFSGRQFSNSRSEMNVSTLELGDSALYLCASSALRLDTQYFGPGTRLTVL.

In DNA, the CDR3 is TGCGCCAGCAGCCAGCGCCCGAACACCGGGGAGCTGTTTTTT. It yields the protein CASSQRPNTGELFF. The genes are TRBV5-1 and TRBJ2-2; D is undetermined. The ends were cut back, 4 bases at V and 0 bases at J, with 7 bases in the middle. Germline lookup yields CDR1 SGHRS and CDR2 YFSETQ. This CDR3 is 14 amino acids long.

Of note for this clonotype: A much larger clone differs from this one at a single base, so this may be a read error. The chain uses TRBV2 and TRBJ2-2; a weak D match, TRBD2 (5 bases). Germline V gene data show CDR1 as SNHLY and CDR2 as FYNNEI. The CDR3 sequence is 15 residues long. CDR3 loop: CTSSQGSPYTGELFF. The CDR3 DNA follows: TGTACCAGCAGTCAAGGGAGCCCATACACCGGGGAGCTGTTTTTT.

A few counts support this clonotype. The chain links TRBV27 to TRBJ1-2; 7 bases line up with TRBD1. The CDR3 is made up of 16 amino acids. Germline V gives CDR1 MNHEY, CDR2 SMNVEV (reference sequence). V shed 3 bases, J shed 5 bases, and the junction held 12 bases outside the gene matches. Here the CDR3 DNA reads TGTGCCAGCAGTTTTGGGGGACAGCAACACTATTATGGCTACACCTTC. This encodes CASSFGGQQHYYGYTF.

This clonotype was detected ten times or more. CDR3 coding DNA: TGTGCCAGCAGGCCGGGACAGGACTACGAGCAGTACTTC. It encodes CASRPGQDYEQYF. The gene calls are TRBV6-5 and TRBJ2-7; 8 nucleotides line up with TRBD1. The junction had 4 bases not matched to a gene; V was cut back by 6 bases and J by 3 bases. CDR1 and CDR2 from the germline V gene are MNHEY and SVGAGI. This CDR3 spans 13 amino acids.

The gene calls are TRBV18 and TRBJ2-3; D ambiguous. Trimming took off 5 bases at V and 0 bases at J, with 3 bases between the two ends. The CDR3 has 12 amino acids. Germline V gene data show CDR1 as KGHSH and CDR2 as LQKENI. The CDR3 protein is CASSGSTDTQYF. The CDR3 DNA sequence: TGTGCCAGCTCAGGAAGCACAGATACGCAGTATTTT.

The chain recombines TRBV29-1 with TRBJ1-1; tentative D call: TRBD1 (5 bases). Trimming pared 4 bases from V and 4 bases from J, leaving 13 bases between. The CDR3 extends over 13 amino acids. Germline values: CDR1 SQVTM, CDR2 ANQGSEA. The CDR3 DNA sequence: TGCAGCGTTGTATCGGGGGTGAGCACTGAAGCTTTCTTT. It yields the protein CSVVSGVSTEAFF.

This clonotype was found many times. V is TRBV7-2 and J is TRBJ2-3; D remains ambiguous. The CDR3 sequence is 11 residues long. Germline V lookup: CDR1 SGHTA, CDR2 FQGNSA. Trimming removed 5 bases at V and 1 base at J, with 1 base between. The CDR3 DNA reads TGTGCCAGCAGCCGCACAGATACGCAGTATTTT. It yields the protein CASSRTDTQYF.

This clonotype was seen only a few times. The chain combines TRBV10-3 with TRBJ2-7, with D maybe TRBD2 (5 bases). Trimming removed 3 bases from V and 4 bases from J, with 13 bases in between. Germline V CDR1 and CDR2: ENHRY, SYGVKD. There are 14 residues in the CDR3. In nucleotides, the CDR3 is TGTGCCATCAGTGATAGTGACTACGATTACGAGCAGTACTTC. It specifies CAISDSDYDYEQYF.

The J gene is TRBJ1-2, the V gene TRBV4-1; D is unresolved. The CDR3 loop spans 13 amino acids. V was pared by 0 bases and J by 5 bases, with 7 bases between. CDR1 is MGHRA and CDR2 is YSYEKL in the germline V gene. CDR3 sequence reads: CASSQDGLYGYTF. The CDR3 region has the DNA TGCGCCAGCAGCCAAGACGGACTTTATGGCTACACCTTC.

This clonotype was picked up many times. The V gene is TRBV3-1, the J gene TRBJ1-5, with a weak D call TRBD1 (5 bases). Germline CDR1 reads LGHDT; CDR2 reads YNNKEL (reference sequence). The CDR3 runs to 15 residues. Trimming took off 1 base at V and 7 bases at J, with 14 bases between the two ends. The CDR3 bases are TGTGCCAGCAGCCAAGGGGGACGGGAGGGGCAGCCCCAGCATTTT. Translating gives CASSQGGREGQPQHF.

This chain's CDR3 is CASIVIGKVTEAFF. In DNA, the CDR3 is TGTGCCAGCATCGTAATCGGCAAAGTCACTGAAGCTTTCTTT. V usage is TRBV7-2 and J usage is TRBJ1-1, with D unclear. Germline V gene lookup returns CDR1 SGHTA and CDR2 FQGNSA. The CDR3 is 14 residues long. V was pared by 7 bases and J by 4 bases, with 16 bases between.

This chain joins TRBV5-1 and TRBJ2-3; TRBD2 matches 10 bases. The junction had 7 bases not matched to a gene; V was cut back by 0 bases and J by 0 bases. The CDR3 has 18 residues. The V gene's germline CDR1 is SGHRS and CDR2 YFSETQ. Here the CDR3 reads CASSLGLLAGLSTDTQYF. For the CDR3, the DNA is TGCGCCAGCAGCTTGGGGTTACTAGCGGGACTCAGCACAGATACGCAGTATTTT.

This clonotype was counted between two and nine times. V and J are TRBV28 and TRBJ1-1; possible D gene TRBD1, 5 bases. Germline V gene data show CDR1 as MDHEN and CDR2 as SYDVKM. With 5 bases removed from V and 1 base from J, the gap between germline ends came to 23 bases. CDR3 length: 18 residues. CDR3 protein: CASSPLLAHRQKNTEAFF. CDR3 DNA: TGTGCCAGCAGTCCATTATTGGCCCACAGACAGAAGAACACTGAAGCTTTCTTT.

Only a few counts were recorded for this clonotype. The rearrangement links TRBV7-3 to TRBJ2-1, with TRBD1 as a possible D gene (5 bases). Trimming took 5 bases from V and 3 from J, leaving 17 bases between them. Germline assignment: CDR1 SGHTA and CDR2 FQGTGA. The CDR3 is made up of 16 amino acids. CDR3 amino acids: CASSPSGLRFYNEQFF. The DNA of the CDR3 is TGTGCCAGCAGCCCGTCAGGGTTAAGGTTCTACAATGAGCAGTTCTTC. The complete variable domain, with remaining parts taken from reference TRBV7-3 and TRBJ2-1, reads GAGVSQTPSNKVTEKGKYVELRCDPISGHTALYWYRQSLGQGPEFLIYFQGTGAADDSGLPNDRFFAVRPEGSVSTLKIQRTERGDSAVYLCASSPSGLRFYNEQFFGPGTRLTVL.

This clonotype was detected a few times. This CDR3 reads CSVERRTEMNTEAFF. DNA for the CDR3: TGCAGCGTTGAACGCCGGACGGAGATGAACACTGAAGCTTTCTTT. This chain joins TRBV29-1 and TRBJ1-1; D is ambiguous. V shed 2 bases and J shed 0 bases, with 13 bases lying between them. This CDR3 comprises 15 residues. Per germline, CDR1 SQVTM and CDR2 ANQGSEA.

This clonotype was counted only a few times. The CDR3 protein is CASSYHLGTSVEQFF. DNA for the CDR3: TGTGCCAGCAGTTATCACCTCGGGACTAGCGTGGAGCAGTTCTTC. This chain joins TRBV6-2 or TRBV6-3 and TRBJ2-1, with TRBD2 identical over 10 bases. Germline CDR1 is MNHEY and CDR2 is SVGEGT. The V segment lost 3 bases and the J segment 10 bases; nucleotides outside the gene matches: 9. CDR3 length equals 15 residues.

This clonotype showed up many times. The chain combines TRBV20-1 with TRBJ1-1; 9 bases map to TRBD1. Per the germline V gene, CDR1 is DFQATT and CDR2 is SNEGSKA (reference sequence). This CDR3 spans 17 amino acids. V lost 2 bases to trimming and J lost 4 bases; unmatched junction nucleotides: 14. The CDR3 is CSARYLKGDRESTEAFF. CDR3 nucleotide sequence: TGCAGTGCTAGATACTTAAAGGGGGACAGGGAGTCCACTGAAGCTTTCTTT.

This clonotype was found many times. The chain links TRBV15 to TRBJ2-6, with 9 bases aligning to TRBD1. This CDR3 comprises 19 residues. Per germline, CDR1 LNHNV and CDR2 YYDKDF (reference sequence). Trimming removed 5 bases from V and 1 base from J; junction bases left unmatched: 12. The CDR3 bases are TGTGCCACCAGCGGTGCCTACAGGGGGCTAGCGTCTGGGGCCAACGTCCTGACTTTC. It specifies CATSGAYRGLASGANVLTF.

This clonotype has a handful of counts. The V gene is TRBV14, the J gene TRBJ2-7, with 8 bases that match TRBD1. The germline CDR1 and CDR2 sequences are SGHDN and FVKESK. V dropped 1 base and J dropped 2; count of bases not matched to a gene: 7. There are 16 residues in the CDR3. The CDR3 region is CASSQAKTGAPYEQYF. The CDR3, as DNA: TGTGCCAGCAGCCAAGCCAAGACAGGGGCTCCCTACGAGCAGTACTTC. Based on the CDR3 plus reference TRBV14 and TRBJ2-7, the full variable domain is EAGVTQFPSHSVIEKGQTVTLRCDPISGHDNLYWYRRVMGKEIKFLLHFVKESKQDESGMPNNRFLAERTGGTYSTLKVQPAELEDSGVYFCASSQAKTGAPYEQYFGPGTRLTVT.

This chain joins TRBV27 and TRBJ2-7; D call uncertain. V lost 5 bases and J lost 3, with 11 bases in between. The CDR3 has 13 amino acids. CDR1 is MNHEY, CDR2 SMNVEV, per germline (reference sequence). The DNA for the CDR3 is TGTGCCAGCAGTCCCACACCAATCTACGAGCAGTACTTC. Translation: CASSPTPIYEQYF.

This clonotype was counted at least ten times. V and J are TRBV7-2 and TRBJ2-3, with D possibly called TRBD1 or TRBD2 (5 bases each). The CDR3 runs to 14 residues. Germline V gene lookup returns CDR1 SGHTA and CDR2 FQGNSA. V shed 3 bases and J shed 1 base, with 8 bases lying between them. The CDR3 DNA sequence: TGTGCCAGCAGCTTTGGGGGACGCACAGATACGCAGTATTTT. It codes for CASSFGGRTDTQYF.

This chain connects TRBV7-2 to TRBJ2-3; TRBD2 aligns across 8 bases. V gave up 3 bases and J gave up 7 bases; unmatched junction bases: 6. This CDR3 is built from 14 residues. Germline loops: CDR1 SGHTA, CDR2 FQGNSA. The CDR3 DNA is TGTGCCAGCAGCTTGTCTTTAGCGGGAAATACGCAGTATTTT. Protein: CASSLSLAGNTQYF.

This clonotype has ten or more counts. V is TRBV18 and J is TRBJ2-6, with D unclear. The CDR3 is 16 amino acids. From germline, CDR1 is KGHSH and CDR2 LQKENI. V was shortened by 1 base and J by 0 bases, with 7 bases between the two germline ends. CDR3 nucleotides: TGTGCCAGCTCACCACAATCACTCTCTGGGGCCAACGTCCTGACTTTC. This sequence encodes CASSPQSLSGANVLTF.

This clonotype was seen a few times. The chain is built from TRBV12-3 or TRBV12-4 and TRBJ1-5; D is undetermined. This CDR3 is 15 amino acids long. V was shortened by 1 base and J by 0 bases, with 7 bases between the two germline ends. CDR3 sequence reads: CASSLGQPSNQPQHF. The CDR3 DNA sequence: TGTGCCAGCAGTTTAGGGCAGCCTAGCAATCAGCCCCAGCATTTT.

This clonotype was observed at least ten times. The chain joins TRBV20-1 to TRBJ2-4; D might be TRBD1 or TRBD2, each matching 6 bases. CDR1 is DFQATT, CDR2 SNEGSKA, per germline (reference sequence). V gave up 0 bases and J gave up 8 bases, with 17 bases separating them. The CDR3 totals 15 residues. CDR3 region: CSARDKDKGGHIQYF. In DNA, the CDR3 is TGCAGTGCTAGAGATAAAGACAAAGGGGGGCACATTCAGTACTTC.

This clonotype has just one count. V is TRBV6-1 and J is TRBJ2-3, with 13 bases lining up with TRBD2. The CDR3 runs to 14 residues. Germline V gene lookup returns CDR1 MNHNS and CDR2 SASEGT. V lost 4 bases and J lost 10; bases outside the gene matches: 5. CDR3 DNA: TGTGCCAGCAGTGGAGGACTAGCGGGGGTTTCGCAGTATTTT. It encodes CASSGGLAGVSQYF.

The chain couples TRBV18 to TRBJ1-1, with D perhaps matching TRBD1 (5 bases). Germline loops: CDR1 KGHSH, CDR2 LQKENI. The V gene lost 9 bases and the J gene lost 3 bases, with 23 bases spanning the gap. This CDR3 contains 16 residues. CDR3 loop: CARTPGATGVDTEAFF. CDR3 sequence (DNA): TGTGCCAGAACGCCCGGGGCTACTGGGGTCGACACTGAAGCTTTCTTT.